These T cell receptor beta chains were read from a single sample in a study of T cell responses to AZD1222 COVID-19 vaccine. The repertoire was sequenced with immunoSEQ multiplex PCR; TCRdb's copy has only in-frame clones and lacks some. The repertoire holds about 84,000 clones, with roughly 85% as singletons. The sample in question was peripheral blood, obtained 28 days after the second AZD1222 dose. Source of these receptors: an adult who received the AZD1222 COVID-19 vaccine. Both conserved end residues are part of each CDR3. The D gene is left open where the match is weak. Size is omitted from some rows. Given values are once, few, many or a class for expanded clones.

clone size: NA
V gene: TRBV5-1
D gene: NA
J gene: TRBJ2-5
CDR3 protein: CASSVTGGGTQYF
CDR3 DNA: TGCGCCAGCAGCGTAACAGGTGGGGGGACCCAGTACTTC

clone size: NA
V gene: TRBV18
D gene: TRBD1
J gene: TRBJ1-2
CDR3 protein: CASSPPDRGNYGYTF
CDR3 DNA: TGTGCCAGCTCACCACCGGACAGGGGGAACTATGGCTACACCTTC

clone size: NA
V gene: TRBV28
D gene: NA
J gene: TRBJ1-3
CDR3 protein: CASRPSGGNTIYF
CDR3 DNA: TGTGCCAGCCGACCTTCAGGGGGAAACACCATATATTTT

clone size: NA
V gene: TRBV18
D gene: TRBD1
J gene: TRBJ1-3
CDR3 protein: CASSPPGQGDTIYF
CDR3 DNA: TGTGCCAGCTCACCACCGGGACAGGGAGACACCATATATTTT

clone size: NA
V gene: TRBV19
D gene: NA
J gene: TRBJ1-5
CDR3 protein: CASTLVRNQPQHF
CDR3 DNA: TGTGCCAGTACCCTGGTCCGCAATCAGCCCCAGCATTTT

clone size: NA
V gene: TRBV4-3
D gene: NA
J gene: TRBJ2-6
CDR3 protein: CASSHETGGANVLTF
CDR3 DNA: TGCGCCAGCAGCCACGAAACAGGGGGGGCCAACGTCCTGACTTTC

clone size: NA
V gene: TRBV6-5
D gene: NA
J gene: TRBJ1-2
CDR3 protein: CASTHRRGARGYTF
CDR3 DNA: TGTGCCAGCACCCACCGGCGGGGGGCTCGGGGCTACACCTTC

clone size: few
V gene: TRBV7-9
D gene: NA
J gene: TRBJ1-1
CDR3 protein: CASSLGGARNTEAFF
CDR3 DNA: TGTGCCAGCAGCTTAGGTGGCGCACGAAACACTGAAGCTTTCTTT

clone size: NA
V gene: TRBV9
D gene: NA
J gene: TRBJ1-1
CDR3 protein: CASSADPTGRTEAFF
CDR3 DNA: TGTGCCAGCAGCGCGGACCCCACCGGTCGGACTGAAGCTTTCTTT

clone size: NA
V gene: TRBV5-6
D gene: TRBD1
J gene: TRBJ2-1
CDR3 protein: CASSIGTGEQFF
CDR3 DNA: TGTGCCAGCAGCATCGGGACAGGGGAGCAGTTCTTC

clone size: NA
V gene: TRBV4-3
D gene: NA
J gene: TRBJ2-6
CDR3 protein: CASRGKASGANVLTF
CDR3 DNA: TGCGCCAGCCGGGGAAAGGCCTCTGGGGCCAACGTCCTGACTTTC

clone size: few
V gene: TRBV6-1
D gene: TRBD1
J gene: TRBJ1-2
CDR3 protein: CASSEGQGAGGYTF
CDR3 DNA: TGTGCCAGCAGTGAAGGTCAGGGGGCGGGTGGCTACACCTTC

clone size: NA
V gene: TRBV3-1/TRBV3-2
D gene: NA
J gene: TRBJ2-7
CDR3 protein: CASSPRATYEQYF
CDR3 DNA: TGTGCCAGCAGCCCCCGGGCCACCTACGAGCAGTACTTC

clone size: NA
V gene: TRBV2
D gene: NA
J gene: TRBJ1-6
CDR3 protein: CASSSPLHF
CDR3 DNA: TGTGCCAGCAGTTCACCCCTCCACTTT

clone size: NA
V gene: TRBV6-5
D gene: NA
J gene: TRBJ2-7
CDR3 protein: CASSYSGVTYEQYF
CDR3 DNA: TGTGCCAGCAGTTACTCGGGCGTTACCTACGAGCAGTACTTC

clone size: few
V gene: TRBV2
D gene: NA
J gene: TRBJ2-2
CDR3 protein: CASSDANTGELFF
CDR3 DNA: TGTGCCAGCAGTGACGCTAACACCGGGGAGCTGTTTTTT

clone size: NA
V gene: TRBV5-6
D gene: NA
J gene: TRBJ1-3
CDR3 protein: CASSYLSGNTIYF
CDR3 DNA: TGTGCCAGCAGTTATTTATCAGGAAACACCATATATTTT

clone size: NA
V gene: TRBV7-9
D gene: TRBD1
J gene: TRBJ1-2
CDR3 protein: CASGGDRDNYGYTF
CDR3 DNA: TGTGCCAGTGGAGGGGACAGGGATAACTATGGCTACACCTTC

clone size: NA
V gene: TRBV6-5
D gene: NA
J gene: TRBJ1-2
CDR3 protein: CASSYSGPGYGYTF
CDR3 DNA: TGTGCCAGCAGTTACTCTGGGCCGGGGTATGGCTACACCTTC

clone size: few
V gene: TRBV19
D gene: NA
J gene: TRBJ1-1
CDR3 protein: CASSYNDGNTEAFF
CDR3 DNA: TGTGCCAGTAGTTATAACGACGGGAACACTGAAGCTTTCTTT

clone size: NA
V gene: TRBV15
D gene: NA
J gene: TRBJ1-5
CDR3 protein: CATSREGGGFQPQHF
CDR3 DNA: TGTGCCACCAGCAGAGAGGGAGGGGGGTTTCAGCCCCAGCATTTT

clone size: NA
V gene: TRBV10-3
D gene: NA
J gene: TRBJ2-2
CDR3 protein: CAISGAPSGDTGELFF
CDR3 DNA: TGTGCCATCAGTGGGGCCCCCTCAGGGGACACCGGGGAGCTGTTTTTT

clone size: NA
V gene: TRBV7-6
D gene: NA
J gene: TRBJ1-1
CDR3 protein: CASRKDRYTEAFF
CDR3 DNA: TGTGCCAGCAGAAAAGACAGGTACACTGAAGCTTTCTTT

clone size: NA
V gene: TRBV5-8
D gene: NA
J gene: TRBJ1-2
CDR3 protein: CASGHRNYGYTF
CDR3 DNA: TGTGCCAGCGGTCACAGAAACTATGGCTACACCTTC

clone size: NA
V gene: TRBV19
D gene: NA
J gene: TRBJ1-5
CDR3 protein: CASSIVGFQPQHF
CDR3 DNA: TGTGCCAGTAGTATAGTGGGATTCCAGCCCCAGCATTTT